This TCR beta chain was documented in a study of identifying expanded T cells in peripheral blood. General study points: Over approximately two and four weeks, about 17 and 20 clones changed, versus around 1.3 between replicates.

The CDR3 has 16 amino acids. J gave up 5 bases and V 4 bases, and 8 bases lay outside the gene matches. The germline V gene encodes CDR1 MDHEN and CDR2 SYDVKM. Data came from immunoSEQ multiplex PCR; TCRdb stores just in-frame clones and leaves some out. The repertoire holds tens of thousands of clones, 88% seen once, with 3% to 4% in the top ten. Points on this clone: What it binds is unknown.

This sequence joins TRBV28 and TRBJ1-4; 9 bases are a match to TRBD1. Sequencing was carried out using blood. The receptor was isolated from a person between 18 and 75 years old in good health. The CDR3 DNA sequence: TGTGCCAGCAGTTCCGGGGGACAGGGCCCGAATGAAAAACTGTTTTTT. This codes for CASSSGGQGPNEKLFF.